This T cell receptor beta chain was sequenced for a study of response to subunit inactivated influenza vaccine (dated by TCRdb to 2016 to 2018). With regard to the full study: Deep quantitative profiling of the T cell receptor repertoire was used in the study to follow responses to a trivalent subunit inactivated influenza vaccine. The full study reports these points: According to the authors, only a limited number of new T cells may be recruited by each seasonal influenza vaccination.

The library was obtained by RT-PCR. For sequencing, an Illumina HiSeq 2500 was employed. The public sequencing data were trimmed at Q25 with fastp and processed into clonotypes with MiXCR by TCRdb, which kept only in-frame beta chains. Duplicate CDR3 protein sequences are folded into a single record with the most common DNA and genes. The table for this sample lists some 540,000 distinct CDR3 sequences; approximately 22% of them were counted only once. The top ten clonotypes cover 2.5% to 3% of the sample. Turning to this clonotype: Which antigen it targets is not known. The input lacks base qualities; no much larger clone sits a single base away.

These data were also reused for a study on T cells expressing NK-cell markers. In that second paper, the authors write: The TCR beta cDNA libraries were made using 5'RACE template switching, a step that added both a universal primer site and unique molecular identifiers. Three sorted T-cell subsets (CD3+CD56+NKG2C+, CD3+CD56+NKG2C- and CD3+CD56-NKG2C+) from roughly 8 donors had their TCR beta-chain repertoires profiled. Of the eight sequenced donors, seven were found to be HCMV-seropositive and one was found to be HCMV-seronegative. To restrict sorting to alphabetaTCR-expressing T cells, an anti-gammadeltaTCR antibody was added in several experiments. For six donors, the dominant CD3+CD56+NKG2C+ clonotypes were among the top 10 CD8+ clonotypes and accounted for 1.0-7.0% of CD8+ T cells. Those dominant clonotypes were again the most abundant among CD3+CD56-NKG2C+ cells in a handful of donors, at about 28.3-65%. Whether the expanded NKG2C-expressing T cell clones were specific for HCMV antigens was left unclear. The study sequenced eight donors, all healthy volunteers chosen at random: three men and five women. A commercial ELISA kit detecting HCMV-specific IgG in serum was used to determine HCMV serostatus. Ficoll density gradient centrifugation was used to isolate peripheral blood mononuclear cells from blood. Using Miltenyi isolation kits, CD4+ and CD8+ T cells were isolated from PBMC through magnetic immunoseparation. Synthesis of cDNA was primed from the TCR beta constant segment and was followed by two consecutive PCR amplification steps. Sequencing of the libraries produced 2 x 150 bp reads on Illumina HiSeq 2000/2500, MiSeq or NextSeq. MIGEC handled demultiplexing of the reads and grouping by UMI, while MiTCR was used to assemble and quantify clonotypes. Only TCR cDNA sequences supported by at least two reads were kept to exclude erroneous sequences. The tcR package was used for downstream repertoire analysis, with clonotypes matched between fractions based on CDR3 nucleotide sequence plus V segment. Antigen specificity was annotated against VDJdb with VDJmatch, allowing one amino acid substitution in CDR3.

Here the sequenced sample was CD4+ T cells sorted from PBMCs, taken less than 13 days after vaccination. This clonotype was sampled from a man over 45 who received an inactivated influenza vaccine. Donor details come from another sample of the same person, matched by shared clones.

The DNA is TGTGCCAGCAGCCTACCCTTTGGGGGGAGCACAGATACGCAGTATTTT. It codes for CASSLPFGGSTDTQYF. The chain employs TRBV7-9 and TRBJ2-3; the D gene is perhaps TRBD2, on 6 matching bases. The junction carries 15 bases between V and J, which are trimmed by 5 bases and 0 bases respectively. Per the germline V gene (reference sequence), SEHNR is the CDR1 and FQNEAQ is the CDR2. From its cysteine to its phenylalanine, the CDR3 spans 16 amino acids. Only CDR3 DNA remains: 48 bases, in frame from the first base.